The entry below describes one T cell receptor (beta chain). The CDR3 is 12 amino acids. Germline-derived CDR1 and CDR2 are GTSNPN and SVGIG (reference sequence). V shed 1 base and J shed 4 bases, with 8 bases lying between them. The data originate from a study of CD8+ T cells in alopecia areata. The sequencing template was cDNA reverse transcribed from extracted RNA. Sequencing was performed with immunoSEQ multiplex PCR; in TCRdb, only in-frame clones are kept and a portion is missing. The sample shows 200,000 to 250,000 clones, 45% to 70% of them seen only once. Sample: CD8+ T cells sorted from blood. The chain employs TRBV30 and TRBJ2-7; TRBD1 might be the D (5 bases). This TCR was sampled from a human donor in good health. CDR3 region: CAWSEGLYEQYF. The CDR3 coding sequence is TGTGCCTGGAGTGAGGGGTTATACGAGCAGTACTTC.